The 9 T cell receptor beta chains reported below all come from one sample, sequenced in a study of blood T cells in healthy people across ages. It was with a sample-barcoded 5' primer and a J-beta primer mix that a second PCR of roughly 7 to 12 cycles was run. Each CDR3 protein is one row after TCRdb ran MiXCR on the 5' RACE reads. The sample includes just over 800,000 distinct CDR3 sequences, around 62% seen only once; the top ten take approximately 30%. The sequenced sample was blood. The source of these receptors is a young man in good health.

The chain carries TRBV10-3 and TRBJ2-3; a possible D gene is TRBD1 (6 bases). Germline assignment: CDR1 ENHRY and CDR2 SYGVKD. The CDR3 runs 16 residues. V was clipped by 3 bases and J by 0 bases, with 13 bases between them. The CDR3 spells CAISDRDRSSTDTQYF. The CDR3 DNA reads TGTGCCATCAGTGACCGTGACAGGTCTAGCACAGATACGCAGTATTTT.

This chain connects TRBV18 to TRBJ2-1; D ambiguous. From germline, CDR1 is KGHSH and CDR2 LQKENI. V shed 0 bases and J shed 6 bases, with 6 bases lying between them. This CDR3 is 13 amino acids long. CDR3 residues: CASSPPAANEQFF. The CDR3, as DNA: TGTGCCAGCTCACCACCGGCGGCCAATGAGCAGTTCTTC.

The chain is built from TRBV4-3 and TRBJ2-3, with a weak D call TRBD1 (6 bases). This CDR3 spans 15 amino acids. CDR1 is LGHNA and CDR2 is YSLEER in the germline V gene. V dropped 9 bases and J dropped 0 bases, with 16 bases sitting between them. In nucleotides, the CDR3 is TGCGCCAGTAGCGATACAGGGTTTAGCACAGATACGCAGTATTTT. This encodes CASSDTGFSTDTQYF.

The V gene is TRBV6-5, the J gene TRBJ2-3; TRBD2 is a possible D gene (7 bases). The CDR3 sequence is 15 residues long. V was pared by 2 bases and J by 2 bases, with 11 bases between. The germline V gene encodes CDR1 MNHEY and CDR2 SVGAGI. The CDR3 DNA sequence: TGTGCCAGCAGTTACGCGGGGGACACCACAGATACGCAGTATTTT. It is translated as CASSYAGDTTDTQYF.

J is TRBJ2-3 and V is TRBV4-2, with TRBD2 identical over 7 bases. Losses at the gene ends were 1 base for V and 1 base for J; bases not matched to a gene: 11. Germline values: CDR1 LGHNA, CDR2 YNFKEQ. The CDR3 covers 18 residues. CDR3 bases: TGTGCCAGCAGCCAAGTCAACGGGGGGACCTACCGCACAGATACGCAGTATTTT. This encodes CASSQVNGGTYRTDTQYF.

Here the CDR3 DNA reads TGTGCCACCAGTGATTTGGATCGGGGGTCGGATGAGCAGTTCTTC. Amino acid sequence: CATSDLDRGSDEQFF. The gene calls are TRBV24-1 and TRBJ2-1, with D perhaps TRBD2 (6 bases). V lost 0 bases and J 8 bases, leaving 13 bases between the germline ends. Germline V CDR1 and CDR2: KGHDR, SFDVKD. CDR3 length: 15 residues.

Of note for this clonotype: One end of the junction is discordant with germline, which a read error may explain. J is TRBJ2-1 and V is TRBV5-4; 13 bases line up with TRBD2. Germline V lookup: CDR1 SGHNT, CDR2 YYREEE (reference sequence). The CDR3 has 17 residues. The CDR3 spells CDSSRRTSGGPYSEQFF. In nucleotides, the CDR3 is TGTGACAGCAGCCGAAGGACTAGCGGGGGCCCTTACAGTGAGCAGTTCTTC.

The chain uses TRBV6-5 and TRBJ2-4, with 9 bases fitting TRBD1. The J call is in doubt because the DNA end fits TRBJ2-7 better. CDR1 and CDR2 (germline): MNHEY, SVGAGI. CDR3 length: 17 amino acids. The CDR3 is CASSWETGTGNGDEQYF. The DNA for the CDR3 is TGTGCCAGCAGTTGGGAAACCGGGACAGGGAATGGCGACGAGCAGTACTTC.

The J gene is TRBJ1-2, the V gene TRBV28, with D perhaps matching TRBD1 (6 bases). The CDR3 contains 16 residues. Per the germline V gene, CDR1 is MDHEN and CDR2 is SYDVKM. V dropped 3 bases and J dropped 3 bases, with 17 bases sitting between them. The CDR3 spells CASSFNAGVLDYGYTF. The CDR3 DNA sequence: TGTGCCAGCAGTTTTAATGCAGGGGTTCTGGACTATGGCTACACCTTC.